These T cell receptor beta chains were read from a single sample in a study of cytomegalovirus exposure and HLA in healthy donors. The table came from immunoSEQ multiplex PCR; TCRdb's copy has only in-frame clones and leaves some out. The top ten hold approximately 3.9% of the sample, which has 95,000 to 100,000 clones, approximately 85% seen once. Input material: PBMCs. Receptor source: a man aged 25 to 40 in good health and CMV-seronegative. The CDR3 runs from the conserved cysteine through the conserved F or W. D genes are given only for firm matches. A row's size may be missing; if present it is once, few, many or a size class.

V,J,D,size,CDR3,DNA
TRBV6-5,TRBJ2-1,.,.,CASSYSYGGNNEQFF,TGTGCCAGCAGTTACTCCTACGGAGGGAACAATGAGCAGTTCTTC
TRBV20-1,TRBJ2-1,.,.,CSARGYNEQFF,TGCAGTGCGCGAGGGTACAATGAGCAGTTCTTC
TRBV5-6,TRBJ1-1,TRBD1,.,CASQTGGLVTEAFF,TGTGCCAGCCAAACAGGGGGTTTGGTCACTGAAGCTTTCTTT
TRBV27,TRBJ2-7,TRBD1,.,CASSADRGVAEQYF,TGTGCCAGCAGTGCGGACAGGGGGGTTGCCGAGCAGTACTTC
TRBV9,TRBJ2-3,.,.,CASSPTSTDTQYF,TGTGCCAGCAGCCCTACTAGCACAGATACGCAGTATTTT
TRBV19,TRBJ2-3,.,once,CASSIPGATDTQYF,TGTGCCAGTAGTATACCAGGGGCAACAGATACGCAGTATTTT
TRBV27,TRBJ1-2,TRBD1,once,CASKIATGNGYGYTF,TGTGCCAGCAAAATTGCGACAGGGAATGGGTATGGCTACACCTTC
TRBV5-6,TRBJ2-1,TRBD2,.,CASSLSGGYYNEQFF,TGTGCCAGCAGCTTGAGCGGGGGATACTACAATGAGCAGTTCTTC
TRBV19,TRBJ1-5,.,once,CASSISTGHSNQPQHF,TGTGCCAGTAGTATAAGCACAGGGCATAGCAATCAGCCCCAGCATTTT
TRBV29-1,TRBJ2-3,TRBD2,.,CSVYGTSGGSTDTQYF,TGCAGCGTTTACGGGACTAGCGGGGGAAGCACAGATACGCAGTATTTT
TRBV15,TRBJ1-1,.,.,CATSRGERLFF,TGTGCCACCAGCAGAGGAGAACGTCTCTTCTTT
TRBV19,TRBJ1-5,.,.,CASSTPGRTDQPQHF,TGTGCCAGTAGTACCCCGGGGAGGACTGATCAGCCCCAGCATTTT
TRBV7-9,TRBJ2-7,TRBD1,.,CASSLAGTVQDEQYF,TGTGCCAGCAGCTTAGCCGGGACAGTTCAGGACGAGCAGTACTTC
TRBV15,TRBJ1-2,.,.,CATSRDEFGDYTF,TGTGCCACCAGCAGAGATGAATTCGGGGACTACACCTTC
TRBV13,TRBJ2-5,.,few,CASKDYLQETQYF,TGTGCCAGCAAAGACTATCTCCAAGAGACCCAGTACTTC
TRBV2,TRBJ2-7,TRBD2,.,CASSVRGGGSYEQYF,TGTGCCAGCAGTGTTCGCGGGGGAGGGTCCTACGAGCAGTACTTC
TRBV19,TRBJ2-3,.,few,CASSIVSGTQYF,TGTGCCAGTAGTATAGTTTCAGGTACGCAGTATTTT
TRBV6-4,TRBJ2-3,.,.,CASSESRGATDTQYF,TGTGCCAGCAGTGAATCCCGGGGAGCCACAGATACGCAGTATTTT
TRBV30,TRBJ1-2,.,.,CACTGGGGYTF,TGTGCCTGTACGGGGGGTGGTGGCTACACCTTC
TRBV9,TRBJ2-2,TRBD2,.,CASSVGLAGGPTGELFF,TGTGCCAGCAGCGTCGGACTAGCGGGAGGGCCGACCGGGGAGCTGTTTTTT
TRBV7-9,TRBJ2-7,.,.,CASSPGFEQYF,TGTGCCAGCAGCCCCGGGTTTGAGCAGTACTTC
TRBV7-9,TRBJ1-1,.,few,CASSHPEGGENTEAFF,TGTGCCAGCAGCCATCCCGAGGGAGGGGAGAACACTGAAGCTTTCTTT
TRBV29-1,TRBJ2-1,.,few,CSVVSGTVSYNEQFF,TGCAGCGTTGTGTCGGGGACTGTCTCCTACAATGAGCAGTTCTTC
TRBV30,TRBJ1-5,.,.,CAWSTGTHSNQPQHF,TGTGCCTGGAGTACCGGGACACATAGCAATCAGCCCCAGCATTTT
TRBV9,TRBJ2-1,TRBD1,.,CASSSRTGNNEQFF,TGTGCCAGCAGCTCTCGGACAGGGAACAATGAGCAGTTCTTC
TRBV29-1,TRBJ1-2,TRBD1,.,CSVEDTGQTLWGYTF,TGCAGCGTTGAAGACACGGGACAGACCCTCTGGGGCTACACCTTC
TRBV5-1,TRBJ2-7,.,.,CASSVDRAASYEQYF,TGCGCCAGCAGCGTGGACAGAGCAGCCTCCTACGAGCAGTACTTC
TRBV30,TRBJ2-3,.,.,CAWELEPADTQYF,TGTGCCTGGGAGCTCGAACCGGCAGATACGCAGTATTTT
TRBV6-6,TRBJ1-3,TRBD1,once,CASSGTVSGNTIYF,TGTGCCAGCAGTGGGACAGTCTCTGGAAACACCATATATTTT
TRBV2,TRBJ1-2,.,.,CASSDQADYGYTF,TGTGCCAGCAGTGACCAGGCCGACTATGGCTACACCTTC
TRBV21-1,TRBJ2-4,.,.,CASSEQGYGNIQYF,TGTGCCAGCAGCGAGCAGGGGTACGGAAACATTCAGTACTTC
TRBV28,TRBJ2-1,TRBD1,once,CASSTGQGWSSYNEQFF,TGTGCCAGCAGCACTGGACAGGGATGGAGCTCCTACAATGAGCAGTTCTTC
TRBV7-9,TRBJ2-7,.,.,CASSPTRGEQYF,TGTGCCAGCAGCCCCACCCGGGGCGAGCAGTACTTC